This T cell receptor (beta chain) was captured in a study of metastatic and nonmetastatic thyroid tumors. The wider study: The study looked at repertoires side by side in blood and in tumor or nodule tissue from malignant and benign thyroid patients. Whole-study findings and limits: Reported TCR beta diversity, measured in blood and tumor, was significantly higher for malignant thyroid tumors than for benign nodules.

This clone was picked up a small number of times. What it recognizes is unknown. The CDR3 contains 13 residues. V lost 0 bases to trimming and J lost 7 bases, with 9 bases between them. Germline V lookup: CDR1 MNHNY, CDR2 SVGAGI (reference sequence). Original handling: To classify distant metastasis in papillary thyroid cancer, a model was built from CDR3 differences across clinicopathological groups. TCRdb re-called clones via MiXCR from the PCR reads. These V and J calls originate from TCRdb's pipeline instead of the authors' own analysis. The profile shows some 19,000 clones, more than 25% of them singletons. No patient had received any treatment before thyroid surgery.

The V gene is TRBV6-6, the J gene TRBJ1-1, with D maybe TRBD1 (5 bases). Specimen: tumor tissue. The clonotype comes from a female donor with papillary thyroid cancer or a benign thyroid nodule (not recorded which). Some clones in this sample may be carry-over from other donors' samples. The CDR3: CASSYSRGSEAFF. The CDR3 DNA is TGTGCCAGCAGTTACTCAAGGGGCAGTGAAGCTTTCTTT.